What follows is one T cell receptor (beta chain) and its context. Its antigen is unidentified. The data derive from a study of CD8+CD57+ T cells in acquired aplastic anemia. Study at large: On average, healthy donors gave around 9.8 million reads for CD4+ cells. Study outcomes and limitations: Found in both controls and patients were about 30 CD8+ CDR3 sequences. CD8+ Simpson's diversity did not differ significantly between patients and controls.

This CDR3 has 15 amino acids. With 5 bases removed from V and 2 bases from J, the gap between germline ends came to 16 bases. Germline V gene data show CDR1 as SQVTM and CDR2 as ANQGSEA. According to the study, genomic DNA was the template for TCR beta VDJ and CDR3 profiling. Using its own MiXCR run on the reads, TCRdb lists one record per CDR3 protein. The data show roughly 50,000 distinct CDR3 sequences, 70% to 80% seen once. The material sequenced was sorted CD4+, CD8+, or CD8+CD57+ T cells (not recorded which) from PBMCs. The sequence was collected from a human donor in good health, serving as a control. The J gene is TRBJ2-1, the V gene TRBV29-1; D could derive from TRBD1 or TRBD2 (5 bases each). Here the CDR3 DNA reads TGCAGCGTTAGTGTCGGCAGGGACCCCTACAATGAGCAGTTCTTC. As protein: CSVSVGRDPYNEQFF.